Included here is one T cell receptor beta chain sequence, with context. This entry belongs to a study of blood T cell repertoires in COVID-19. Profiling relied on immunoSEQ multiplex PCR, and the TCRdb table lists in-frame clones only, not all of them. The sample holds 55,000 to 70,000 clones, roughly 92% seen once. The length of the CDR3 is 15 residues. Trimming stripped 2 bases from V and 5 bases from J, with 13 bases between. Per the germline V gene, CDR1 is SGHRS and CDR2 is YFSETQ. The chain carries TRBV5-1 and TRBJ1-4; D gene unclear. The clonotype comes from a human donor in a cohort sampled during active COVID-19. What was sequenced was peripheral blood. In nucleotides, the CDR3 is TGCGCCAGCAGCTTCGTCGGGGAGGAGAATGAAAAACTGTTTTTT. Translated, it gives CASSFVGEENEKLFF.